The clone carrying this TCR beta chain is medium-sized. About 550 ng RNA was reverse transcribed with alpha and beta constant-region primers. Alpha and beta chain libraries were made separately by chain-specific third strand synthesis with multiplexing indices. A single record per CDR3 protein comes from TCRdb applying MiXCR to the 5' RACE reads. The sample consists of some 6,900 distinct CDR3 sequences, approximately 11% of them appearing once. The sample originates from a study of HIV-infected patients and healthy controls. Whole blood was used without fractionation, so all unsorted peripheral T cells were included. The material sequenced was blood, taken before antiretroviral therapy. This sequence was found in an adult with HIV infection.

CDR3 coding DNA: TGCGCCAGCAGCTTGGTAGCGGGGGCGGGGAATGAGCAGTTCTTC. This codes for CASSLVAGAGNEQFF. This chain connects TRBV5-1 to TRBJ2-1, with TRBD2 identical over 9 bases. With 0 bases clipped from V and 7 bases from J, the junction kept 5 bases outside the gene matches. This CDR3 comprises 15 residues. The germline V gene encodes CDR1 SGHRS and CDR2 YFSETQ.